The clone carrying this T cell receptor (beta chain) appeared once. Its antigen remains unidentified. These data are taken from a study of T cell responses to AZD1222 COVID-19 vaccine. Method: immunoSEQ multiplex PCR; TCRdb's copy keeps in-frame clones and lacks some. The data show 150,000 to 200,000 clones, around 94% seen once. Study conclusions and caveats: In a largely white British group with more females than males, clonal diversity was possibly underestimated. Compared with day 0, the breadth and depth of the Spike-specific TCR repertoire rose significantly after two doses of AZD1222.

The CDR3 loop spans 14 amino acids. Germline V gene lookup returns CDR1 LGHDT and CDR2 YNNKEL (reference sequence). Trimming took off 5 bases at V and 1 base at J, with 11 bases between the two ends. The clonotype comes from an adult in good health. The V call is TRBV3-1 (or the pseudogene TRBV3-2), the J call TRBJ1-1; D unresolved. The sequences come from peripheral blood, collected on day 0 of AZD1222 vaccination. The CDR3 nucleotides are TGTGCCAGCAGCAAGGGTTCGGGGAACACTGAAGCTTTCTTT. Encoded protein: CASSKGSGNTEAFF.